This TCR beta chain was identified during a study of T cell changes during pregnancy in multiple sclerosis. The germline V gene encodes CDR1 MDHEN and CDR2 SYDVKM. J gave up 9 bases and V 6 bases, and 13 bases lay outside the gene matches. This CDR3 has 16 amino acids. The method was immunoSEQ multiplex PCR; TCRdb's version includes in-frame clones alone and lacks a portion of them. The sample lists roughly 70,000 clones, about 92% seen once, with approximately 2.4% in the top ten. The sample was peripheral blood, taken before pregnancy. The chain has TRBV28 and TRBJ2-1, with 11 bases matching TRBD2. The receptor's source is a female donor with multiple sclerosis, enrolled in a pregnancy study. Here the CDR3 reads CASSKAYSGRAFEQFF. The CDR3 nucleotides read TGTGCCAGCAGCAAAGCCTATAGCGGGAGGGCCTTTGAGCAGTTCTTC.